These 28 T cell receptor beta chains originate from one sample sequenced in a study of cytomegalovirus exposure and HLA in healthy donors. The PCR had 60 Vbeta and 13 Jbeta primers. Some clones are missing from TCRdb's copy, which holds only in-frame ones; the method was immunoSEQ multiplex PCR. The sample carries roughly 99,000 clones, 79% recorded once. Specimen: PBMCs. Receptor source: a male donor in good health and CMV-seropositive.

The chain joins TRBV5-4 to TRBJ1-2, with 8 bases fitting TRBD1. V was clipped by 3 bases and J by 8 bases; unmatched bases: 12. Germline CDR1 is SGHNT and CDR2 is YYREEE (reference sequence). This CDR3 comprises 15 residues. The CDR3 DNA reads TGTGCCAGCAGCTGGCAAGGACAGGGTCTGTTGGGCTACACCTTC. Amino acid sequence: CASSWQGQGLLGYTF.

CDR3 in amino acids: CASSAWDRDYGYTF. The CDR3 DNA reads as TGTGCCAGTAGTGCTTGGGACAGGGACTATGGCTACACCTTC. The chain couples TRBV19 to TRBJ1-2; TRBD1 aligns across 9 bases. V shed 5 bases and J 3 bases; nucleotides not matched to a gene: 4. Germline CDR1 and CDR2: LNHDA and SQIVND (reference sequence). The CDR3 runs 14 residues.

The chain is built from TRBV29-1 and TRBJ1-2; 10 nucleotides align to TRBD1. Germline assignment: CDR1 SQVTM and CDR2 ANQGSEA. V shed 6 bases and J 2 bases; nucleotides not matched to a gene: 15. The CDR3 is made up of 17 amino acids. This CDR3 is CSVAPRGADRGNYGYTF. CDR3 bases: TGCAGCGTGGCCCCCCGGGGCGCGGACAGGGGGAACTATGGCTACACCTTC.

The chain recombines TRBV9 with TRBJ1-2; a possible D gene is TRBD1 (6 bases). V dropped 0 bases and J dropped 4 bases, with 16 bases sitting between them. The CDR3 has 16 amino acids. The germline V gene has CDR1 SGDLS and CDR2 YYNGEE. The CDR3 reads CASSVAWTAASYGYTF. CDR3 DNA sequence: TGTGCCAGCAGCGTAGCCTGGACAGCTGCTAGCTATGGCTACACCTTC. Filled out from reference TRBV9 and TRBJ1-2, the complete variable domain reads DSGVTQTPKHLITATGQRVTLRCSPRSGDLSVYWYQQSLDQGLQFLIQYYNGEERAKGNILERFSAQQFPDLHSELNLSSLELGDSALYFCASSVAWTAASYGYTFGSGTRLTVV.

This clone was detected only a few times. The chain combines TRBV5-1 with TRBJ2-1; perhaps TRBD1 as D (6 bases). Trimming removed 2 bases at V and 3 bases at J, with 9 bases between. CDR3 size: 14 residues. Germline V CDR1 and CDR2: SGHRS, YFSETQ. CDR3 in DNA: TGCGCCAGCAGCTTAAACAGGGTCTACAATGAGCAGTTCTTC. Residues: CASSLNRVYNEQFF.

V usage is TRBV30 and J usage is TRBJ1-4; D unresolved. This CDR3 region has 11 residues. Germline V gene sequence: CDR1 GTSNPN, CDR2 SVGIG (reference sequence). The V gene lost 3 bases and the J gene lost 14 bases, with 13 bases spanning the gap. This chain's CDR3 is CAWRVQYHLFF. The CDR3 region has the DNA TGTGCCTGGAGAGTACAGTACCATCTGTTTTTT.

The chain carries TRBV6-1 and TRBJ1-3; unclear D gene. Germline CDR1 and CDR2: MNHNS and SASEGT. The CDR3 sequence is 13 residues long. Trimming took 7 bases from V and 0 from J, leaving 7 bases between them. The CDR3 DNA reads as TGTGCCAGCATGGTGGCCTCTGGAAACACCATATATTTT. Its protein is CASMVASGNTIYF.

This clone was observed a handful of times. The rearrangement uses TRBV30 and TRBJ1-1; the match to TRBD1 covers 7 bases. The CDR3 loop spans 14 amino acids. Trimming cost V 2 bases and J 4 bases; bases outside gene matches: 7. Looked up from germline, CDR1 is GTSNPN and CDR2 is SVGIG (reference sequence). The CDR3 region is CAWSPGTASTEAFF. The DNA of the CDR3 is TGTGCCTGGAGTCCCGGGACAGCCAGCACTGAAGCTTTCTTT.

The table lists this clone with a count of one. CDR3 amino acids: CSARAGNEQFF. The CDR3 DNA is TGCAGTGCTAGGGCAGGGAATGAGCAGTTCTTC. The rearrangement uses TRBV20-1 and TRBJ2-1; D may be TRBD1 (5 bases). The CDR3 totals 11 residues. V dropped 3 bases and J dropped 7 bases, with 7 bases sitting between them. Looked up from germline, CDR1 is DFQATT and CDR2 is SNEGSKA (reference sequence).

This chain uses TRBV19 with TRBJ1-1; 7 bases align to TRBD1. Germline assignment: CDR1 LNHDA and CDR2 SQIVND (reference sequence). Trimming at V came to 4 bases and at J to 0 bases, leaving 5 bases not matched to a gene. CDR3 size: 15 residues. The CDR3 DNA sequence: TGTGCCAGTAGTACGACAGGGCGAATGAACACTGAAGCTTTCTTT. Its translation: CASSTTGRMNTEAFF.

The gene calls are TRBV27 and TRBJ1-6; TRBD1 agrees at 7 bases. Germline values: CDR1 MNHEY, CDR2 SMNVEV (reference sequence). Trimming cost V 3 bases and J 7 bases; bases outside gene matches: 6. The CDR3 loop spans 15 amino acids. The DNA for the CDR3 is TGTGCCAGCAGTTTCGGGACAGTTGAAAATTCACCCCTCCACTTT. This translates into CASSFGTVENSPLHF.

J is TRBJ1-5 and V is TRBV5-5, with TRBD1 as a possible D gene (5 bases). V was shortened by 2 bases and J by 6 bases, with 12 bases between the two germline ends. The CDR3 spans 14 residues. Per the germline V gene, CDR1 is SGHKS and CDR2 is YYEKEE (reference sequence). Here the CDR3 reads CASSFTVQGQPQHF. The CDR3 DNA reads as TGTGCCAGCAGCTTTACCGTCCAGGGTCAGCCCCAGCATTTT.

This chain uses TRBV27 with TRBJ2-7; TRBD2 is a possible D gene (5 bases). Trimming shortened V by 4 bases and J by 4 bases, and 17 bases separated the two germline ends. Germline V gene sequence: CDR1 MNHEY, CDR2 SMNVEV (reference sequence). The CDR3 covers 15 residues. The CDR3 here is CASSSPDTRGYEQYF. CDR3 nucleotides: TGTGCCAGCAGTTCCCCCGACACACGGGGATACGAGCAGTACTTC.

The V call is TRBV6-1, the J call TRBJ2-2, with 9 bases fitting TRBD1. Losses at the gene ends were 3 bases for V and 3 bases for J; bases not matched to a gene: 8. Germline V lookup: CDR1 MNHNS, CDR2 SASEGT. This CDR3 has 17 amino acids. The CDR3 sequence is CASSDRDRVGYTGELFF. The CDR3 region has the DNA TGTGCCAGCAGTGACCGGGACAGGGTAGGGTACACCGGGGAGCTGTTTTTT.

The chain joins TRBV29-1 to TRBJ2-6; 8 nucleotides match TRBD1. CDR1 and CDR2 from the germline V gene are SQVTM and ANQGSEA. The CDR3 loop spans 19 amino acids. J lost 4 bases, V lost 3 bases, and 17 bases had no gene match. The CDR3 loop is CSVEGLTGGPHGGANVLTF. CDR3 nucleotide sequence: TGCAGCGTTGAGGGGCTCACAGGGGGACCCCACGGGGGGGCCAACGTCCTGACTTTC.

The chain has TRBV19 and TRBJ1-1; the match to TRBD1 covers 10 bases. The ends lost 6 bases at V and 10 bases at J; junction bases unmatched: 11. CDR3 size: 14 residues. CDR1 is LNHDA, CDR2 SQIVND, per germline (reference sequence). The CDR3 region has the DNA TGTGCCAGTAGAAACACCGGGACAGGGGTAAGAGCTTTCTTT. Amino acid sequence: CASRNTGTGVRAFF.

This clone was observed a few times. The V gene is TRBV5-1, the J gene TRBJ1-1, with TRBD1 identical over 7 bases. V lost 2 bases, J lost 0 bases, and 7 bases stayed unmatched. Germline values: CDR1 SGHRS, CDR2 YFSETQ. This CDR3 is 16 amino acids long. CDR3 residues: CASSLQGLGMNTEAFF. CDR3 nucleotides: TGCGCCAGCAGCTTACAGGGGCTAGGGATGAACACTGAAGCTTTCTTT.

In DNA, the CDR3 is TGTGCCAGCTCACCGCTTTTGGCAGGTGCCTCAACTAATGAAAAACTGTTTTTT. Translated, it gives CASSPLLAGASTNEKLFF. The chain carries TRBV18 and TRBJ1-4; D gene unclear. The V end was cut by 3 bases, the J end by 0 bases, with 17 bases between. Per germline, CDR1 KGHSH and CDR2 LQKENI. The CDR3 totals 18 residues.

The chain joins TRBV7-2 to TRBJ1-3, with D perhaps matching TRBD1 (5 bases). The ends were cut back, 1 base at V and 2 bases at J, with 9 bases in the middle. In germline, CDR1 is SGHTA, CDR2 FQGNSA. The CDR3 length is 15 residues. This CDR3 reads CASSLESGPGNTIYF. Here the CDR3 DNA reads TGTGCCAGCAGCTTAGAGTCAGGGCCTGGAAACACCATATATTTT.

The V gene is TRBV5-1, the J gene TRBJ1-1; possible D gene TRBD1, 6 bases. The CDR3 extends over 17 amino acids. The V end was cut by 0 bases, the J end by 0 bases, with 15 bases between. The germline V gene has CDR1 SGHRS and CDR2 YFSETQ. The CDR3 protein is CASSLAPGHNMNTEAFF. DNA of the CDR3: TGCGCCAGCAGCTTGGCCCCGGGACACAACATGAACACTGAAGCTTTCTTT. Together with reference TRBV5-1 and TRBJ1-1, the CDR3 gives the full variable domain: KAGVTQTPRYLIKTRGQQVTLSCSPISGHRSVSWYQQTPGQGLQFLFEYFSETQRNKGNFPGRFSGRQFSNSRSEMNVSTLELGDSALYLCASSLAPGHNMNTEAFFGQGTRLTVV.

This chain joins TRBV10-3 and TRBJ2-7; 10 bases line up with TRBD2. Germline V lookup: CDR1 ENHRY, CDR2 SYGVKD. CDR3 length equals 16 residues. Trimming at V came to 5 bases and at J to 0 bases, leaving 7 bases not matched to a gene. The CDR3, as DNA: TGTGCCATCAGTTCCACTAGCGGGGTAAACTCCTACGAGCAGTACTTC. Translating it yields CAISSTSGVNSYEQYF.

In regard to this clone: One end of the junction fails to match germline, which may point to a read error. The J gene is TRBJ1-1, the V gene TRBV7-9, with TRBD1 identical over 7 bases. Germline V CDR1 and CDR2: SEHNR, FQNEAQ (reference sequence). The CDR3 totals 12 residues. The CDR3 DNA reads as TGTTCCAGCAGCCTCAGGGGGACTGAAGCTTTCTTT. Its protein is CSSSLRGTEAFF.

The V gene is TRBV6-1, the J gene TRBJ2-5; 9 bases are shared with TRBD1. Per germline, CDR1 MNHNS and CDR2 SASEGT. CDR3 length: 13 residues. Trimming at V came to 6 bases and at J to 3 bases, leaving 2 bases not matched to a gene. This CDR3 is CASSRDREETQYF. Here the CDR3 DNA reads TGTGCCAGCAGCCGGGACAGGGAAGAGACCCAGTACTTC.

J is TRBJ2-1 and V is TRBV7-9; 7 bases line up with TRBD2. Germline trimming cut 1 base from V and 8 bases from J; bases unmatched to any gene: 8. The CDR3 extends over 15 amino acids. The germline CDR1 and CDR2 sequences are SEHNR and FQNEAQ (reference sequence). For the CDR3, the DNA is TGTGCCAGCAGCTTAGAGCGGGGAACTAGGGATGAGCAGTTCTTC. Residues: CASSLERGTRDEQFF.

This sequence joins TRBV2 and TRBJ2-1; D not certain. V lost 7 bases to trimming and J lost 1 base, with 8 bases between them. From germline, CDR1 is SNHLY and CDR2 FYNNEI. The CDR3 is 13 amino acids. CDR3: CASKKQSYNEQFF. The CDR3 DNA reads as TGTGCCAGCAAAAAACAGTCCTACAATGAGCAGTTCTTC.

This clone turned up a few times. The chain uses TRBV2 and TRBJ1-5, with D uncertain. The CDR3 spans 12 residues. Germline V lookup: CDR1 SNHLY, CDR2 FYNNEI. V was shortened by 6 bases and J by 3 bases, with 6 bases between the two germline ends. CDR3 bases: TGTGCCAGCAGGCGGGCCAATCAGCCCCAGCATTTT. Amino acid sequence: CASRRANQPQHF. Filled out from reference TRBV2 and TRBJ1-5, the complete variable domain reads EPEVTQTPSHQVTQMGQEVILRCVPISNHLYFYWYRQILGQKVEFLVSFYNNEISEKSEIFDDQFSVERPDGSNFTLKIRSTKLEDSAMYFCASRRANQPQHFGDGTRLSIL.

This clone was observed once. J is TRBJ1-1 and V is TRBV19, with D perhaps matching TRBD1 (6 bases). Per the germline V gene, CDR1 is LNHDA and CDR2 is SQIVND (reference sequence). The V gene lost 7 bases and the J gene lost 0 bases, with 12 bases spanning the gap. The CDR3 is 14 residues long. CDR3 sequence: CASTLDRMNTEAFF. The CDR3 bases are TGTGCCAGTACCCTGGACAGAATGAACACTGAAGCTTTCTTT.

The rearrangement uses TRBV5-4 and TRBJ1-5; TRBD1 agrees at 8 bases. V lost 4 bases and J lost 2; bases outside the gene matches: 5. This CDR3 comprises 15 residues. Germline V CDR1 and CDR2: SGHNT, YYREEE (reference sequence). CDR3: CASSPGQGGNQPQHF. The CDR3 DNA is TGTGCCAGCAGCCCCGGACAGGGCGGCAATCAGCCCCAGCATTTT.